The 4 T cell receptor beta chains below all came from one sample that was sequenced in a study of shared clonotypes between healthy human individuals. Libraries were prepared by immunoSEQ multiplex PCR; TCRdb keeps only in-frame clonotypes and omits some of them. The repertoire has approximately 2.5 million clones, approximately 94% of them found once; the top ten carry around 0.15%. The sequenced sample was naive CD4+ T cells sorted from blood. Described subset: CD45RA+ positively selected. The receptors shown here come from a man in his late teens or twenties in good health.

As concerns this clone: The sample has other DNA sequences that encode this CDR3 too. The CDR3: CASSFGGQETQYF. For the CDR3, the DNA is TGTGCCAGCAGCTTTGGAGGGCAAGAGACCCAGTACTTC. V is TRBV11-2 and J is TRBJ2-5; TRBD2 might be the D (6 bases). The germline V and J ends were trimmed by 3 bases and 2 bases, with 7 bases remaining between them. This CDR3 is 13 amino acids long. Germline V gene data show CDR1 as SGHAT and CDR2 as FQNNGV.

About this clone itself: The same CDR3 also results from other DNA sequences found in this sample. The chain links TRBV7-2 to TRBJ1-1; D is uncertain. The CDR3 contains 13 residues. Germline V gives CDR1 SGHTA, CDR2 FQGNSA. The germline V and J ends were trimmed by 2 bases and 0 bases, with 4 bases remaining between them. The chain's CDR3 is CASSLRMNTEAFF. In DNA, the CDR3 is TGTGCCAGCAGCTTAAGGATGAACACTGAAGCTTTCTTT.

V gene TRBV6-6 combines with J gene TRBJ1-5, with 9 nucleotides matching TRBD1. This CDR3 region has 13 residues. Germline V gives CDR1 MNHNY, CDR2 SVGAGI (reference sequence). Unmatched junction bases numbered 8, after V lost 10 bases and J lost 7 bases. This CDR3 reads CAISQGAGQPQHF. In DNA form, the CDR3 reads TGTGCCATCTCACAGGGGGCCGGGCAGCCCCAGCATTTT.

The chain couples TRBV28 to TRBJ2-2, with 7 bases that match TRBD1. The CDR3 consists of 21 residues. CDR1 is MDHEN, CDR2 SYDVKM, per germline. The trim removed 3 bases at V and 6 bases at J, leaving 25 bases unmatched. The CDR3 DNA is TGTGCCAGCAGTTTTTGGGACGTCCCTTTTGGACAGGAACGAATGGCCGGGGAGCTGTTTTTT. It codes for CASSFWDVPFGQERMAGELFF.